The next 9 T cell receptor beta chains were all read from a single sample in a study of blood T cell repertoires in COVID-19. TCRdb's table, derived via immunoSEQ multiplex PCR, lists solely in-frame clones and lacks some. The data contain approximately 330,000 clones, around 87% of them singletons. What was sequenced was peripheral blood. The receptors come from a woman between 45 and 65 years old with active or convalescent COVID-19.

V usage is TRBV3-1 (or the pseudogene TRBV3-2) and J usage is TRBJ2-5; 11 nucleotides match TRBD2. J lost 4 bases, V lost 1 base, and 11 bases had no gene match. This CDR3 has 18 amino acids. Per the germline V gene, CDR1 is LGHDT and CDR2 is YNNKEL (reference sequence). This chain's CDR3 is CASSQAPGLADGGETQYF. The CDR3 bases are TGTGCCAGCAGCCAAGCCCCGGGACTAGCGGACGGGGGAGAGACCCAGTACTTC.

The gene calls are TRBV13 and TRBJ1-3; tentative D call: TRBD1 (5 bases). In germline, CDR1 is PRHDT, CDR2 FYEKMQ (reference sequence). Trimming removed 2 bases at V and 1 base at J, with 15 bases between. The CDR3 consists of 17 residues. The CDR3: CASSLYPARGSGNTIYF. The CDR3 bases are TGTGCCAGCAGCTTATACCCAGCCCGGGGGTCTGGAAACACCATATATTTT.

This sequence joins TRBV28 and TRBJ1-2; TRBD1 might be the D (5 bases). The CDR3 is 13 residues long. CDR1 and CDR2 (germline): MDHEN, SYDVKM. The V and J ends lost 8 bases and 5 bases respectively, with 15 bases between them. The CDR3 sequence: CASGKPGWYGYTF. Here the CDR3 DNA reads TGTGCCAGCGGTAAGCCAGGGTGGTATGGCTACACCTTC.

CDR3 amino acids: CASSLQGAGTEAFF. The CDR3, as DNA: TGTGCCAGCAGCTTACAAGGGGCCGGGACTGAAGCTTTCTTT. This chain joins TRBV7-3 and TRBJ1-1; weak D call: TRBD1 (5 bases). CDR1 SGHTA and CDR2 FQGTGA come from the germline V gene. V lost 2 bases to trimming and J lost 5 bases, with 12 bases between them. The CDR3 consists of 14 residues.

The gene calls are TRBV3-1 (or the pseudogene TRBV3-2) and TRBJ2-2; 10 bases agree with TRBD2. Per germline, CDR1 LGHDT and CDR2 YNNKEL (reference sequence). V shed 4 bases and J 1 base; nucleotides not matched to a gene: 3. This CDR3 has 16 residues. Written as DNA, the CDR3 is TGTGCCAGCAGCCCAATAGCGGGGGGGAACACCGGGGAGCTGTTTTTT. Amino acids: CASSPIAGGNTGELFF.

The chain recombines TRBV23-1 with TRBJ2-3; a weak D match, TRBD1 (5 bases). TRBV23-1 has ORF status, its function being uncertain. The ends were cut back, 2 bases at V and 3 bases at J, with 21 bases in the middle. The CDR3 is 18 residues long. The CDR3 loop reads CASSQEVDRPAGTDTQYF. The CDR3 DNA is TGCGCCAGCAGTCAAGAAGTTGACAGACCCGCAGGGACAGATACGCAGTATTTT.

The V and J genes are TRBV5-6 and TRBJ2-1; possibly TRBD2 for D (6 bases). Between the trimmed V and J ends, which lost 4 bases and 0 bases, there was a span of 11 bases. The CDR3 totals 15 residues. CDR1 is SGHDT and CDR2 is YYEEEE in the germline V gene. CDR3 region: CASSLGGSSYNEQFF. As DNA, the CDR3 is TGTGCCAGCAGCCTGGGAGGCAGCTCCTACAATGAGCAGTTCTTC.

The gene calls are TRBV7-3 and TRBJ1-1; no reliable D call. V was trimmed by 5 bases and J by 0 bases, leaving 7 bases between them. The CDR3 contains 13 residues. The germline gives CDR1 SGHTA, CDR2 FQGTGA. The chain's CDR3 is CASSLQMNTEAFF. The CDR3, as DNA: TGTGCCAGCAGCCTTCAGATGAACACTGAAGCTTTCTTT.

This clone has only one observation. The chain is built from TRBV5-4 and TRBJ1-1; TRBD1 matches 8 bases. The CDR3 loop spans 15 amino acids. The junction had 3 bases not matched to a gene; V was cut back by 1 base and J by 1 base. Germline V lookup: CDR1 SGHNT, CDR2 YYREEE (reference sequence). This chain's CDR3 is CASSLPGQGNTEAFF. Written as DNA, the CDR3 is TGTGCCAGCAGCTTGCCAGGACAGGGGAACACTGAAGCTTTCTTT.